This T cell receptor beta chain was captured in a study of T cell changes during pregnancy in multiple sclerosis. In germline, CDR1 is SSHAT, CDR2 FNYEAQ (reference sequence). This CDR3 is 14 amino acids long. A note on this clone: Sequence at one end of the junction differs from germline and may be a read error.

Profiling relied on immunoSEQ multiplex PCR, and the TCRdb table lists in-frame clones only, not all of them. The data hold about 36,000 clones, with 75% to 95% observed a single time. The V call is TRBV7-7, the J call TRBJ2-5; tentatively, D is TRBD2 (5 bases). The TCR sequence derives from a female donor in good health, enrolled as a control in a pregnancy study. Source: CD4+ T cells from peripheral blood mononuclear cells, taken in the second trimester of pregnancy. CDR3 residues: CASSRPGIQETQYF. The CDR3 DNA sequence: TGTGCTAGCAGCAGACCGGGGATCCAAGAGACCCAGTACTTC.